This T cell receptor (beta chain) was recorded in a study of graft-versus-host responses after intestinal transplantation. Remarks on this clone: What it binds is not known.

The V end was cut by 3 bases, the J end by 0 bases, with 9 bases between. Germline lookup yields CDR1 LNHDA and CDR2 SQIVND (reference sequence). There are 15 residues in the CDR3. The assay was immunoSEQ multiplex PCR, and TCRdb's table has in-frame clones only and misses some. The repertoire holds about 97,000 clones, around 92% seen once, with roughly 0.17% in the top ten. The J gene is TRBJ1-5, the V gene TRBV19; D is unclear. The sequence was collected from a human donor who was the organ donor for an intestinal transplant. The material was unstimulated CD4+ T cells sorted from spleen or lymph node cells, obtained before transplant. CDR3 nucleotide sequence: TGTGCCAGTAGTATGGGCAGATATAGCAATCAGCCCCAGCATTTT. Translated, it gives CASSMGRYSNQPQHF.